One sample yielded the 5 T cell receptor beta chains listed below, sequenced in a study of blood T cell repertoires in COVID-19. Produced via immunoSEQ multiplex PCR; TCRdb's table is partial and in-frame only. The sample yields hundreds of thousands of clones, about 88% seen once. Source material: PBMCs or T cells enriched from blood (not recorded which). The receptors here all came from an older woman who had recovered from COVID-19.

The chain joins TRBV24-1 to TRBJ2-2; a possible D gene is TRBD1 (5 bases). Germline CDR1 reads KGHDR; CDR2 reads SFDVKD. Between the trimmed V and J ends, which lost 3 bases and 5 bases, there was a span of 12 bases. CDR3 size: 15 residues. The CDR3 loop reads CATSDPQGATGELFF. The CDR3 DNA is TGTGCCACCAGTGATCCCCAAGGGGCGACCGGGGAGCTGTTTTTT.

The chain carries TRBV6-6 and TRBJ2-7; weak D call: TRBD2 (6 bases). CDR1 is MNHNY and CDR2 is SVGAGI in the germline V gene (reference sequence). The CDR3 runs 15 residues. V was pared by 3 bases and J by 4 bases, with 16 bases between. The CDR3 coding sequence is TGTGCCAGCAGTTATTATGGGACTTCCCAATACGAGCAGTACGTC. Residues: CASSYYGTSQYEQYV.

This clone was seen just once. The chain uses TRBV7-9 and TRBJ1-4; D perhaps matches TRBD1 (6 bases). Germline V lookup: CDR1 SEHNR, CDR2 FQNEAQ (reference sequence). V lost 4 bases and J lost 3, with 15 bases in between. The CDR3 is made up of 16 amino acids. DNA of the CDR3: TGTGCCAGCAGCTCAACCGTAGGGGGAGCTAATGAAAAACTGTTTTTT. Its translation: CASSSTVGGANEKLFF. The full variable domain, rest sourced from reference TRBV7-9 and TRBJ1-4, is DTGVSQNPRHKITKRGQNVTFRCDPISEHNRLYWYRQTLGQGPEFLTYFQNEAQLEKSRLLSDRFSAERPKGSFSTLEIQRTEQGDSAMYLCASSSTVGGANEKLFFGSGTQLSVL.

This chain joins TRBV19 and TRBJ1-1; no definite D call. Deletions cut 2 bases from V and 1 base from J, with 11 bases between. CDR1 and CDR2 (germline): LNHDA, SQIVND (reference sequence). The CDR3 is 15 amino acids. The CDR3 DNA sequence: TGTGCCAGTAGTATACCCCCCGGAGAGAACACTGAAGCTTTCTTT. Translation: CASSIPPGENTEAFF. Full variable domain (rest looked up from reference TRBV19 and TRBJ1-1): DGGITQSPKYLFRKEGQNVTLSCEQNLNHDAMYWYRQDPGQGLRLIYYSQIVNDFQKGDIAEGYSVSREKKESFPLTVTSAQKNPTAFYLCASSIPPGENTEAFFGQGTRLTVV.

The J gene is TRBJ2-1, the V gene TRBV21-1; the D call TRBD2 from the table was never checked on the DNA. TRBV21-1 counts as a pseudogene. The CDR3 consists of 16 residues. As DNA, the CDR3 is TGTGCCAGCAGCAAAGAACCAGCGGGGGGCTTCAATGAGCAGTTCTTC. Translating it yields CASSKEPAGGFNEQFF.